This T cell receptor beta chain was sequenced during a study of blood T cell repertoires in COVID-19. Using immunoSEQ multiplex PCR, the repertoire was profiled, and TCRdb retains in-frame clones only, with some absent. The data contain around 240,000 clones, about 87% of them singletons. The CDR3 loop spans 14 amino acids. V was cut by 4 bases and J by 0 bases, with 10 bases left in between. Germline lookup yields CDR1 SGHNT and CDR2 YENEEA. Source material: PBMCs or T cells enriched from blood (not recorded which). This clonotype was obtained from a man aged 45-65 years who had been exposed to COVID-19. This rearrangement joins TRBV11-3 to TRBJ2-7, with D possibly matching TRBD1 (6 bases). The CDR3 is CASSYDRFSYEQYF. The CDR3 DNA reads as TGTGCCAGCAGCTACGACAGGTTCTCCTACGAGCAGTACTTC.